Shown below are 32 T cell receptor beta chains from a single sample sequenced in a study of shared clonotypes between healthy human individuals. Sequenced by immunoSEQ multiplex PCR; TCRdb stores in-frame clones only, minus some. The sample has 550,000 to 850,000 clones; less than 85% are singletons. Sequencing input: memory CD4+ T cells sorted from blood. Described subset: CD45RA-negative fraction. These receptors all come from a woman aged 25 to 45 in good health.

This clone was seen only once. This same CDR3 is encoded by further DNA sequences in the sample. This chain connects TRBV5-1 to TRBJ1-5, with 9 bases fitting TRBD1. Trimming took 0 bases from V and 7 from J; bases not matched to a gene: 5. Germline CDR1 reads SGHRS; CDR2 reads YFSETQ. This CDR3 is 15 amino acids long. The CDR3 coding sequence is TGCGCCAGCAGCTTGGGGGACAGGGATAGCCAGCCCCAGCATTTT. Translation: CASSLGDRDSQPQHF.

This sequence joins TRBV5-4 and TRBJ1-1; 7 nucleotides match TRBD1. Trimming removed 4 bases from V and 8 bases from J; junction bases left unmatched: 5. Germline V CDR1 and CDR2: SGHNT, YYREEE (reference sequence). The CDR3 extends over 12 amino acids. DNA of the CDR3: TGTGCCAGCAGCCCTCGACAGGGAGAAGCTTTCTTT. Translating it yields CASSPRQGEAFF.

The chain combines TRBV6-1 with TRBJ2-7; 8 nucleotides align to TRBD2. J was trimmed by 5 bases and V by 4 bases; bases with no gene match: 10. The CDR3 runs to 15 residues. Germline CDR1 reads MNHNS; CDR2 reads SASEGT. Here the CDR3 DNA reads TGTGCCAGCAGTGCACGCGGGGGGATTCGCCACGAGCAGTACTTC. Translated, it gives CASSARGGIRHEQYF.

The chain carries TRBV5-1 and TRBJ2-1; perhaps TRBD1 as D (6 bases). CDR3 length: 14 residues. V lost 0 bases to trimming and J lost 7 bases, with 11 bases between them. Germline CDR1 and CDR2: SGHRS and YFSETQ. CDR3 DNA: TGCGCCAGCAGCTTGGGGGTCAGGGGTAATGAGCAGTTCTTC. This sequence encodes CASSLGVRGNEQFF. The full variable domain, with the rest looked up from reference TRBV5-1 and TRBJ2-1, is KAGVTQTPRYLIKTRGQQVTLSCSPISGHRSVSWYQQTPGQGLQFLFEYFSETQRNKGNFPGRFSGRQFSNSRSEMNVSTLELGDSALYLCASSLGVRGNEQFFGPGTRLTVL.

The sample holds one count of this clone. The chain recombines TRBV6-5 with TRBJ2-7; tentative D call: TRBD2 (6 bases). Looked up from germline, CDR1 is MNHEY and CDR2 is SVGAGI. Between the trimmed V and J ends, which lost 8 bases and 2 bases, there was a span of 16 bases. The CDR3 covers 14 residues. CDR3 coding DNA: TGTGCCAGCTTCAAGTGGGACTCGCCCTACGAGCAGTACTTC. Translating it yields CASFKWDSPYEQYF.

This clone was counted a single time. The V call is TRBV9, the J call TRBJ1-4, with 9 bases fitting TRBD1. The length of the CDR3 is 17 residues. After removal of 3 bases from V and 2 bases from J, the junction contained 8 bases not matched to a gene. CDR1 is SGDLS, CDR2 YYNGEE, per germline. CDR3 sequence: CASSARTGVATNEKLFF. As DNA, the CDR3 is TGTGCCAGCAGCGCCCGGACAGGGGTTGCCACTAATGAAAAACTGTTTTTT.

The chain joins TRBV5-4 to TRBJ1-2; TRBD1 matches 7 bases. The germline CDR1 and CDR2 sequences are SGHNT and YYREEE (reference sequence). This CDR3 has 15 residues. The trim removed 2 bases at V and 2 bases at J, leaving 6 bases unmatched. CDR3 amino acids: CASSFRIGGNYGYTF. The CDR3 DNA is TGTGCCAGCAGCTTCAGGATAGGGGGCAACTATGGCTACACCTTC.

The V and J genes are TRBV4-1 and TRBJ2-1; 9 nucleotides align to TRBD2. The CDR3 extends over 15 amino acids. Germline CDR1 and CDR2: MGHRA and YSYEKL. J lost 5 bases, V lost 4 bases, and 6 bases had no gene match. CDR3: CASSPRLAADNEQFF. DNA for the CDR3: TGCGCCAGCAGCCCCCGACTAGCGGCAGACAATGAGCAGTTCTTC.

J is TRBJ1-5 and V is TRBV5-6; perhaps TRBD1 as D (5 bases). The germline V and J ends were trimmed by 4 bases and 0 bases, with 14 bases remaining between them. Germline V gives CDR1 SGHDT, CDR2 YYEEEE. CDR3 length: 16 amino acids. The CDR3 reads CASSRRGSVSNQPQHF. The CDR3 DNA follows: TGTGCCAGCAGCCGCCGGGGGTCAGTTAGCAATCAGCCCCAGCATTTT.

The rearrangement uses TRBV27 and TRBJ2-7, with D perhaps TRBD1 (5 bases). CDR1 and CDR2 (germline): MNHEY, SMNVEV (reference sequence). The CDR3 totals 15 residues. Trimming cost V 0 bases and J 0 bases, with 9 bases left between them. CDR3 sequence reads: CASSLSGRGSYEQYF. The CDR3 nucleotides are TGTGCCAGCAGTTTATCAGGAAGGGGCTCCTACGAGCAGTACTTC.

The chain carries TRBV28 and TRBJ2-1; D remains ambiguous. Germline lookup yields CDR1 MDHEN and CDR2 SYDVKM. Deletions cut 6 bases from V and 6 bases from J, with 6 bases between. The CDR3 is 11 residues long. CDR3 sequence: CASSPGNEQFF. The CDR3 DNA reads TGTGCCAGCAGCCCGGGCAATGAGCAGTTCTTC.

The chain links TRBV11-2 to TRBJ2-7, with 7 bases matching TRBD2. The CDR3 is 15 residues long. CDR1 and CDR2 (germline): SGHAT, FQNNGV. J lost 0 bases, V lost 2 bases, and 4 bases had no gene match. The CDR3 DNA reads as TGTGCCAGCAGCTTATCTGGCGGGAGCTCCTACGAGCAGTACTTC. The encoded protein is CASSLSGGSSYEQYF.

The V gene is TRBV6-5, the J gene TRBJ1-5; 9 nucleotides match TRBD1. The V gene's germline CDR1 is MNHEY and CDR2 SVGAGI. The CDR3 contains 15 residues. Unmatched junction bases numbered 8, after V lost 4 bases and J lost 7 bases. CDR3: CASSSGTGLSQPQHF. The CDR3 DNA reads TGTGCCAGCAGTTCCGGGACAGGGTTGAGCCAGCCCCAGCATTTT.

The rearrangement joins TRBV29-1 to TRBJ1-1; 7 bases align to TRBD1. Germline assignment: CDR1 SQVTM and CDR2 ANQGSEA. The CDR3 runs to 15 residues. J gave up 0 bases and V 7 bases, and 11 bases lay outside the gene matches. CDR3 residues: CSAHPGTAMNTEAFF. Written as DNA, the CDR3 is TGCAGCGCTCATCCTGGGACAGCCATGAACACTGAAGCTTTCTTT.

This clone was seen just once. This sample also contains other DNA sequences that code for the same CDR3. This chain joins TRBV28 and TRBJ1-2, with 7 bases fitting TRBD1. Trimming took 6 bases from V and 0 from J; bases not matched to a gene: 7. This CDR3 region has 15 residues. Germline assignment: CDR1 MDHEN and CDR2 SYDVKM. CDR3 region: CASSRGGTANYGYTF. In DNA, the CDR3 is TGTGCCAGCAGCAGAGGGGGGACAGCTAACTATGGCTACACCTTC.

V usage is TRBV19 and J usage is TRBJ1-4; maybe TRBD1 (6 bases). V was pared by 5 bases and J by 5 bases, with 15 bases between. The CDR3 consists of 15 residues. CDR1 and CDR2 from the germline V gene are LNHDA and SQIVND (reference sequence). The CDR3 reads CASSVSGTPNEKLFF. CDR3 DNA sequence: TGTGCCAGTAGTGTATCCGGGACACCGAATGAAAAACTGTTTTTT.

V is TRBV28 and J is TRBJ1-3, with D perhaps TRBD1 (5 bases). V gave up 5 bases and J gave up 4 bases, with 15 bases separating them. This CDR3 has 15 amino acids. CDR1 MDHEN and CDR2 SYDVKM come from the germline V gene. The CDR3 spells CASSLSGAIGNTIYF. For the CDR3, the DNA is TGTGCCAGCAGTCTTTCCGGGGCGATCGGAAACACCATATATTTT.

The chain joins TRBV10-1 to TRBJ2-5; a possible D gene is TRBD2 (6 bases). Trimming cost V 0 bases and J 4 bases, with 12 bases left between them. The germline CDR1 and CDR2 sequences are WNHNN and SYGVQD (reference sequence). The CDR3 extends over 15 amino acids. In DNA form, the CDR3 reads TGCGCCAGCAGTGAGTCTCACGACGGGGGAGAGACCCAGTACTTC. Encoded protein: CASSESHDGGETQYF.

The chain carries TRBV11-2 and TRBJ2-7; the D gene is possibly TRBD1 (6 bases). Germline-derived CDR1 and CDR2 are SGHAT and FQNNGV. V was clipped by 7 bases and J by 6 bases, with 16 bases between them. CDR3 length: 13 amino acids. The CDR3 spells CASTRQVPGEQYF. The DNA for the CDR3 is TGTGCCAGCACGCGACAGGTTCCGGGCGAGCAGTACTTC.

The V call is TRBV7-6, the J call TRBJ1-1; TRBD1 might be the D (6 bases). CDR1 is SGHVS and CDR2 is FNYEAQ in the germline V gene. The CDR3 runs to 18 residues. V was pared by 4 bases and J by 2 bases, with 23 bases between. The chain's CDR3 is CASSSYPGEASGNTEAFF. The CDR3 DNA is TGTGCCAGCAGCTCTTACCCAGGGGAGGCTTCGGGAAACACTGAAGCTTTCTTT.

J is TRBJ1-1 and V is TRBV19; weak D call: TRBD1 (6 bases). V lost 6 bases and J 1 base, leaving 18 bases between the germline ends. The CDR3 is made up of 16 amino acids. Germline CDR1 reads LNHDA; CDR2 reads SQIVND (reference sequence). CDR3: CASRSKRGGQNTEAFF. CDR3 nucleotides: TGTGCCAGTAGATCGAAAAGGGGGGGGCAGAACACTGAAGCTTTCTTT.

The V call is TRBV28, the J call TRBJ2-1, with a possible D match to TRBD2 (6 bases). Trimming left V 8 bases short and J 15 bases short, with 17 bases between. In germline, CDR1 is MDHEN, CDR2 SYDVKM. This CDR3 is built from 11 residues. CDR3 region: CASPSTRRVFF. CDR3 bases: TGTGCCAGCCCTTCGACTAGGCGAGTGTTCTTC.

The rearrangement uses TRBV9 and TRBJ2-1; 11 bases agree with TRBD2. V lost 0 bases to trimming and J lost 3 bases; unmatched junction nucleotides: 5. Germline V gene lookup returns CDR1 SGDLS and CDR2 YYNGEE. The CDR3 is 17 residues long. The CDR3 region is CASSVEGLADFYNEQFF. The CDR3 bases are TGTGCCAGCAGCGTAGAGGGACTAGCGGACTTCTACAATGAGCAGTTCTTC.

This clone was seen a few times. This chain uses TRBV29-1 with TRBJ1-1; possible D gene TRBD1, 6 bases. CDR3 length: 13 residues. Germline V lookup: CDR1 SQVTM, CDR2 ANQGSEA. Trimming took off 6 bases at V and 0 bases at J, with 11 bases between the two ends. This CDR3 reads CSVRQAMNTEAFF. CDR3 DNA sequence: TGCAGCGTGAGACAGGCCATGAACACTGAAGCTTTCTTT.

The chain links TRBV6-4 to TRBJ2-5, with D maybe TRBD1 (7 bases). V dropped 3 bases and J dropped 4 bases, with 12 bases sitting between them. Germline lookup yields CDR1 MRHNA and CDR2 SNTAGT. The CDR3 is 14 amino acids. This CDR3 reads CASSETGEAETQYF. CDR3 in DNA: TGTGCCAGCAGTGAAACAGGGGAGGCAGAGACCCAGTACTTC.

This chain uses TRBV11-3 with TRBJ2-7; a weak D match, TRBD1 (5 bases). Per germline, CDR1 SGHNT and CDR2 YENEEA. V lost 4 bases and J 2 bases, leaving 9 bases between the germline ends. CDR3 length: 13 amino acids. The CDR3 region is CASSSQGTYEQYF. As DNA, the CDR3 is TGTGCCAGCAGCTCCCAGGGTACCTACGAGCAGTACTTC.

The V and J genes are TRBV28 and TRBJ2-4; weak D call: TRBD1 (5 bases). Germline CDR1 MDHEN, CDR2 SYDVKM. The CDR3 is made up of 17 amino acids. The germline V and J ends were trimmed by 5 bases and 1 base, with 18 bases remaining between them. CDR3 sequence (DNA): TGTGCCAGCAGTCTCCGCCAAGGGGTATTCGCCAAAAACATTCAGTACTTC. It is translated as CASSLRQGVFAKNIQYF.

The sample holds one count of this clone. This chain joins TRBV5-1 and TRBJ2-1; 11 bases fit TRBD2. Germline CDR1 SGHRS, CDR2 YFSETQ. CDR3 size: 17 residues. V lost 5 bases and J lost 1; bases outside the gene matches: 8. The CDR3 loop reads CASRLRTSGPSYNEQFF. The CDR3 DNA reads as TGCGCCAGCAGATTAAGGACTAGCGGGCCATCCTACAATGAGCAGTTCTTC. The variable domain in full, with the rest retrieved from reference TRBV5-1 and TRBJ2-1, is KAGVTQTPRYLIKTRGQQVTLSCSPISGHRSVSWYQQTPGQGLQFLFEYFSETQRNKGNFPGRFSGRQFSNSRSEMNVSTLELGDSALYLCASRLRTSGPSYNEQFFGPGTRLTVL.

V is TRBV5-4 and J is TRBJ2-3; 9 bases map to TRBD2. CDR1 is SGHNT, CDR2 YYREEE, per germline (reference sequence). There are 18 residues in the CDR3. The J segment lost 3 bases and the V segment lost 4 bases, leaving 15 bases of the junction unmatched. CDR3 amino acids: CASSPGGGGRASTDTQYF. The CDR3 DNA follows: TGTGCCAGCAGCCCGGGGGGAGGCGGGAGGGCCTCGACAGATACGCAGTATTTT.

The V call is TRBV28, the J call TRBJ2-7, with TRBD2 matching over 7 bases. Germline CDR1 and CDR2: MDHEN and SYDVKM. The V segment lost 0 bases and the J segment 2 bases; nucleotides outside the gene matches: 1. The CDR3 totals 14 residues. CDR3 nucleotides: TGTGCCAGCAGTTTATGGGGGGGGGCCTACGAGCAGTACTTC. Its protein product is CASSLWGGAYEQYF.

The chain combines TRBV28 with TRBJ2-1; either TRBD1 or TRBD2 may supply D (6 bases each). This CDR3 has 15 residues. Deletions cut 1 base from V and 9 bases from J, with 16 bases between. Germline values: CDR1 MDHEN, CDR2 SYDVKM. CDR3 DNA sequence: TGTGCCAGCAGTTTATCCGGGGGCTCCCTCACTGAGCAGTTCTTC. Its protein product is CASSLSGGSLTEQFF.

The rearrangement links TRBV28 to TRBJ2-5, with TRBD2 identical over 8 bases. V gave up 6 bases and J gave up 3 bases; unmatched junction bases: 12. The CDR3 spans 16 residues. Germline V lookup: CDR1 MDHEN, CDR2 SYDVKM. The CDR3 is CASRRRLSGGKETQYF. The CDR3, as DNA: TGTGCCAGCAGGCGCAGGTTGTCGGGGGGGAAAGAGACCCAGTACTTC. The complete variable domain, with remaining parts taken from reference TRBV28 and TRBJ2-5, reads DVKVTQSSRYLVKRTGEKVFLECVQDMDHENMFWYRQDPGLGLRLIYFSYDVKMKEKGDIPEGYSVSREKKERFSLILESASTNQTSMYLCASRRRLSGGKETQYFGPGTRLLVL.